One and the same sample provided the 26 T cell receptor beta chains below, sequenced in a study of T cells in Graves' hyperthyroidism and ophthalmopathy. The source material, RNA transcripts, was used to amplify TCR beta CDR3 regions. A set of HTBI primers served as the primers for a first-round RT-PCR of the TCR CDR3. TCRdb redid the calling of the multiplex PCR reads with MiXCR, one entry per CDR3 protein. There are 300,000 to 400,000 distinct CDR3 sequences in the sample; around 14% occur only once, and approximately 23% lies in the top ten. The sequencing input was blood. These receptors all stem from a woman aged 30 to 39 with Graves' hyperthyroidism.

The chain carries TRBV30 and TRBJ2-1; D unresolved. V was pared by 2 bases and J by 5 bases, with 7 bases between. The CDR3 sequence is 12 residues long. CDR1 GTSNPN and CDR2 SVGIG come from the germline V gene (reference sequence). The CDR3 here is CAWSPQHNEQFF. DNA of the CDR3: TGTGCCTGGAGTCCACAACACAATGAGCAGTTCTTC. Combining the CDR3 with reference TRBV30 and TRBJ2-1 gives the whole variable domain SQTIHQWPATLVQPVGSPLSLECTVEGTSNPNLYWYRQAAGRGLQLLFYSVGIGQISSEVPQNLSASRPQDRQFILSSKKLLLSDSGFYLCAWSPQHNEQFFGPGTRLTVL.

This clonotype was recorded at least ten times. This rearrangement joins TRBV28 to TRBJ2-7, with D possibly matching TRBD1 (7 bases). The CDR3 consists of 15 residues. Trimming removed 2 bases from V and 11 bases from J, with 22 bases in between. CDR1 and CDR2 from the germline V gene are MDHEN and SYDVKM. The CDR3, as DNA: TGTGCCAGCAGTTTAGAGGGAGGAGGGGGCTCCCTAAAGTACTTC. Encoded protein: CASSLEGGGGSLKYF.

This clonotype was picked up a small number of times. V and J are TRBV19 and TRBJ2-5; TRBD1 aligns across 7 bases. The CDR3 totals 16 residues. V gave up 5 bases and J gave up 2 bases; unmatched junction bases: 11. The V gene's germline CDR1 is LNHDA and CDR2 SQIVND (reference sequence). CDR3 nucleotides: TGTGCCAGTAGTGGGTCCTGGGGACAGCAACAAGAGACCCAGTACTTC. This encodes CASSGSWGQQQETQYF.

A few counts support this clonotype. V and J are TRBV18 and TRBJ1-4; D is ambiguous. V lost 2 bases, J lost 3 bases, and 7 bases lay in between. In germline, CDR1 is KGHSH, CDR2 LQKENI. The CDR3 length is 14 residues. This CDR3 is CASSPMAANEKLFF. CDR3 bases: TGTGCCAGCTCACCAATGGCAGCTAATGAAAAACTGTTTTTT.

This clonotype was seen ten or more times. The J gene is TRBJ1-1, the V gene TRBV2, with no clear D. The germline V gene has CDR1 SNHLY and CDR2 FYNNEI. V was clipped by 2 bases and J by 3 bases, with 4 bases between them. The CDR3 is made up of 12 amino acids. CDR3 in DNA: TGTGCCAGCAGTGAAATGCACACTGAAGCTTTCTTT. Its translation: CASSEMHTEAFF.

This clonotype showed up just a few times. The chain links TRBV7-8 to TRBJ1-2; D possibly corresponds to TRBD1 (6 bases). V was clipped by 1 base and J by 0 bases, with 12 bases between them. The CDR3 covers 16 residues. Germline V lookup: CDR1 SGHVS, CDR2 FQNEAQ. The CDR3 DNA reads TGTGCCAGCAGCTTAGTCGGGGGCAGCGCTAACTATGGCTACACCTTC. Its translation: CASSLVGGSANYGYTF.

There are a few counts of this clonotype. J is TRBJ2-1 and V is TRBV2; TRBD2 matches 11 bases. From germline, CDR1 is SNHLY and CDR2 FYNNEI. The CDR3 runs 14 residues. The J segment lost 6 bases and the V segment lost 7 bases, leaving 5 bases of the junction unmatched. Here the CDR3 reads CASKASGRFNEQFF. CDR3 nucleotide sequence: TGTGCCAGCAAAGCTAGCGGGAGGTTCAATGAGCAGTTCTTC.

The chain employs TRBV30 and TRBJ2-5, with D perhaps matching TRBD2 (6 bases). V was pared by 4 bases and J by 7 bases, with 19 bases between. The CDR3 is 14 residues long. CDR1 and CDR2 from the germline V gene are GTSNPN and SVGIG (reference sequence). In DNA form, the CDR3 reads TGTGCCTGGAAGGTCCGGACTACCCAGGGGACCCAGTACTTC. Translated, it gives CAWKVRTTQGTQYF.

The chain employs TRBV27 and TRBJ2-7, with 12 nucleotides matching TRBD2. Germline-derived CDR1 and CDR2 are MNHEY and SMNVEV (reference sequence). The CDR3 has 17 amino acids. J gave up 6 bases and V 4 bases, and 13 bases lay outside the gene matches. The DNA for the CDR3 is TGTGCCAGCAGTTCGCTAGCGGGAGGGCCCGCCACGAGCGAGCAGTACTTC. It encodes CASSSLAGGPATSEQYF.

This chain joins TRBV29-1 and TRBJ1-1; D not resolved. This CDR3 has 11 amino acids. V lost 5 bases, J lost 14 bases, and 18 bases lay in between. Germline CDR1 is SQVTM and CDR2 is ANQGSEA. The CDR3 sequence is CSVSLSISGFF. The DNA of the CDR3 is TGCAGCGTTTCCCTGAGTATCTCGGGGTTCTTT.

The V and J genes are TRBV2 and TRBJ2-3; 8 nucleotides line up with TRBD1. This CDR3 is 14 amino acids long. Germline V CDR1 and CDR2: SNHLY, FYNNEI. The ends lost 7 bases at V and 4 bases at J; junction bases unmatched: 7. In DNA, the CDR3 is TGTGCCAGCATGGGAGAACAGGGGGCAGATACGCAGTATTTT. Its translation is CASMGEQGADTQYF.

This clonotype was recorded many times. The chain joins TRBV28 to TRBJ2-2; TRBD2 matches at 7 bases. The CDR3 covers 14 residues. Germline V lookup: CDR1 MDHEN, CDR2 SYDVKM. V shed 7 bases and J 6 bases; nucleotides not matched to a gene: 8. The CDR3 DNA reads as TGTGCCAGCATCGAGGGAGGGTTCGCCGGGGAGCTGTTTTTT. Amino acid sequence: CASIEGGFAGELFF.

This clonotype was seen only a few times. V and J are TRBV15 and TRBJ2-6; 10 nucleotides match TRBD1. Unmatched junction bases numbered 5, after V lost 3 bases and J lost 12 bases. The length of the CDR3 is 14 residues. The V gene's germline CDR1 is LNHNV and CDR2 YYDKDF (reference sequence). This chain's CDR3 is CATSSFGTGVVLTF. The DNA for the CDR3 is TGTGCCACCAGCAGTTTCGGGACAGGGGTCGTCCTGACTTTC. Together with reference TRBV15 and TRBJ2-6, the CDR3 gives the full variable domain: DAMVIQNPRYQVTQFGKPVTLSCSQTLNHNVMYWYQQKSSQAPKLLFHYYDKDFNNEADTPDNFQSRRPNTSFCFLDIRSPGLGDTAMYLCATSSFGTGVVLTFGAGSRLTVL.

The rearrangement uses TRBV24-1 and TRBJ2-7; TRBD2 agrees at 10 bases. With 3 bases clipped from V and 4 bases from J, the junction kept 5 bases outside the gene matches. CDR3 length: 15 residues. Per germline, CDR1 KGHDR and CDR2 SFDVKD. DNA of the CDR3: TGTGCCACCAGTGATGGACTAGCGGACCAATACGAGCAGTACTTC. It yields the protein CATSDGLADQYEQYF.

This clonotype appeared a few times. The CDR3 nucleotides are TGCAGTGCTAGGTTTCCATCAGATACGCAGTATTTT. It translates to CSARFPSDTQYF. V usage is TRBV20-1 and J usage is TRBJ2-3; D ambiguous. The CDR3 spans 12 residues. V was clipped by 3 bases and J by 4 bases, with 8 bases between them. Germline lookup yields CDR1 DFQATT and CDR2 SNEGSKA (reference sequence).

Many counts were recorded for this clonotype. The rearrangement joins TRBV9 to TRBJ1-4; no clear D gene. Trimming pared 0 bases from V and 6 bases from J, leaving 9 bases between. This CDR3 region has 14 residues. In germline, CDR1 is SGDLS, CDR2 YYNGEE. The CDR3 DNA sequence: TGTGCCAGCAGCGTAGGAGGGCTTCATGAAAAACTGTTTTTT. Translation gives CASSVGGLHEKLFF.

This clonotype was recorded a few times. This sequence joins TRBV9 and TRBJ2-2; no definite D call. Germline loops: CDR1 SGDLS, CDR2 YYNGEE. Trimming cost V 0 bases and J 3 bases, with 6 bases left between them. This CDR3 spans 14 amino acids. CDR3 loop: CASSVVRDTGELFF. CDR3 coding DNA: TGTGCCAGCAGCGTAGTCCGGGACACCGGGGAGCTGTTTTTT.

Ten or more counts support this clonotype. This chain uses TRBV11-3 with TRBJ2-5, with a tentative D call TRBD1 (7 bases). CDR3 size: 21 residues. V was cut by 8 bases and J by 1 base, with 35 bases left in between. Germline CDR1 SGHNT, CDR2 YENEEA. CDR3 sequence reads: CASWTFPPGWDWDRIQETQYF. The CDR3 coding sequence is TGTGCCAGCTGGACTTTTCCTCCGGGATGGGACTGGGACAGAATCCAAGAGACCCAGTACTTC.

This clonotype was observed a handful of times. This chain links TRBV28 with TRBJ2-1, with D possibly matching TRBD2 (5 bases). This CDR3 contains 16 residues. Germline V gene sequence: CDR1 MDHEN, CDR2 SYDVKM. Trimming removed 6 bases from V and 6 bases from J, with 21 bases in between. The CDR3 bases are TGTGCCAGCAGAACGCCCGTCGGGCTAGCTGTCAATGAGCAGTTCTTC. It yields the protein CASRTPVGLAVNEQFF. The whole variable domain, filled in from reference TRBV28 and TRBJ2-1, reads DVKVTQSSRYLVKRTGEKVFLECVQDMDHENMFWYRQDPGLGLRLIYFSYDVKMKEKGDIPEGYSVSREKKERFSLILESASTNQTSMYLCASRTPVGLAVNEQFFGPGTRLTVL.

This clonotype showed up many times. The J gene is TRBJ2-7, the V gene TRBV27; D gene ambiguous. Germline values: CDR1 MNHEY, CDR2 SMNVEV (reference sequence). Trimming took off 3 bases at V and 3 bases at J, with 12 bases between the two ends. CDR3 length: 14 residues. The CDR3 loop is CASSFVGSGYEQYF. The CDR3 DNA reads TGTGCCAGCAGTTTTGTCGGCTCGGGCTACGAGCAGTACTTC.

This clonotype was found many times. The V call is TRBV3-1, the J call TRBJ1-6, with TRBD1 identical over 8 bases. V gave up 1 base and J gave up 11 bases; unmatched junction bases: 1. The CDR3 spans 13 residues. Germline V CDR1 and CDR2: LGHDT, YNNKEL (reference sequence). The CDR3: CASSQGTGPPLHF. The CDR3, as DNA: TGTGCCAGCAGCCAAGGGACAGGGCCACCCCTCCACTTT.

The rearrangement uses TRBV11-1 and TRBJ2-7; D uncertain. Germline V gene sequence: CDR1 SGHAT, CDR2 FQDESV (reference sequence). The CDR3 has 16 residues. V lost 4 bases to trimming and J lost 1 base, with 17 bases between them. The CDR3 bases are TGTGCCAGCAGCTCCGGTGTAGGGCACAGTTCCTACGAGCAGTACTTC. Encoded protein: CASSSGVGHSSYEQYF.

This clonotype was observed a few times. V and J are TRBV20-1 and TRBJ1-5, with D uncertain. This CDR3 spans 14 amino acids. Trimming removed 6 bases from V and 2 bases from J, with 14 bases in between. The germline CDR1 and CDR2 sequences are DFQATT and SNEGSKA (reference sequence). CDR3 nucleotides: TGCAGTGCGCGGGGTGGAGTGGGCAATCAGCCCCAGCATTTT. Residues: CSARGGVGNQPQHF.

This chain connects TRBV12-3 or TRBV12-4 to TRBJ1-2; unclear D gene. The CDR3 totals 13 residues. Trimming took off 7 bases at V and 3 bases at J, with 12 bases between the two ends. The CDR3 sequence is CASKLSRHYGYTF. The CDR3 DNA follows: TGTGCCAGCAAATTGAGCCGCCACTATGGCTACACCTTC.

Many counts were recorded for this clonotype. The V gene is TRBV2, the J gene TRBJ1-6; TRBD1 might be the D (5 bases). This CDR3 contains 15 residues. V dropped 8 bases and J dropped 4 bases, with 15 bases sitting between them. The germline CDR1 and CDR2 sequences are SNHLY and FYNNEI. The chain's CDR3 is CASRDSGGYNSPLHF. The CDR3 DNA sequence: TGTGCCAGCCGGGACTCAGGCGGATATAATTCACCCCTCCACTTT. The full variable domain, rest sourced from reference TRBV2 and TRBJ1-6, is EPEVTQTPSHQVTQMGQEVILRCVPISNHLYFYWYRQILGQKVEFLVSFYNNEISEKSEIFDDQFSVERPDGSNFTLKIRSTKLEDSAMYFCASRDSGGYNSPLHFGNGTRLTVT.

The V gene is TRBV19, the J gene TRBJ2-1; D remains ambiguous. V shed 7 bases and J shed 5 bases, with 12 bases lying between them. This CDR3 region has 13 residues. Germline V CDR1 and CDR2: LNHDA, SQIVND (reference sequence). CDR3 DNA sequence: TGTGCCAGTACTCCGACTGGGAACAATGAGCAGTTCTTC. This codes for CASTPTGNNEQFF.